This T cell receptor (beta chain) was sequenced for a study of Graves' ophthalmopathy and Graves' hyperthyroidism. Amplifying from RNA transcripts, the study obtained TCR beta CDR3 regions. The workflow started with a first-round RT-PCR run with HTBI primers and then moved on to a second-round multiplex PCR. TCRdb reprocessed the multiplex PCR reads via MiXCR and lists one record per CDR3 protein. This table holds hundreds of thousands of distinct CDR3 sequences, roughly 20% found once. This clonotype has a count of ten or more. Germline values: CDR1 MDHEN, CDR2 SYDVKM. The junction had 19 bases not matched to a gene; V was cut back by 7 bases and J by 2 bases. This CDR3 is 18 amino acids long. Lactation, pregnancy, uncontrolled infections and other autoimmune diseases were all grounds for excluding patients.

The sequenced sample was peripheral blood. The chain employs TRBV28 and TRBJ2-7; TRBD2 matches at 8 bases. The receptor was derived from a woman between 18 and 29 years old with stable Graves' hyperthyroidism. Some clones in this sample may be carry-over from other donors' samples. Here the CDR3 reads CASTSPSGAGRAPYEQYF. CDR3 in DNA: TGTGCCAGCACCTCCCCCTCCGGGGCCGGGAGGGCCCCCTACGAGCAGTACTTC.